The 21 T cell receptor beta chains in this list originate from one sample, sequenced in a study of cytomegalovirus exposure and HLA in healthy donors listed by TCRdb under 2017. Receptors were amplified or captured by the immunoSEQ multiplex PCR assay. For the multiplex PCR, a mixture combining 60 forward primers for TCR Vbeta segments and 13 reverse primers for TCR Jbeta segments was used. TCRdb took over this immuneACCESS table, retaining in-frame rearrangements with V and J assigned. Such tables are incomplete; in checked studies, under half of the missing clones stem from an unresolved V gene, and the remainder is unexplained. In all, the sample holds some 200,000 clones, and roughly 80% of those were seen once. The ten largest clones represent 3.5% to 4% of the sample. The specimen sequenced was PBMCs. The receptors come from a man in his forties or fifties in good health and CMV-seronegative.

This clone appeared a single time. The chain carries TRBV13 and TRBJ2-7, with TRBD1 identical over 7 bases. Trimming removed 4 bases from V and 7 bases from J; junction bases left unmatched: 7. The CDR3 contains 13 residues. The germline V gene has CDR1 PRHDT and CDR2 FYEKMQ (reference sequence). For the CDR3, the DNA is TGTGCCAGCAGCTCCAGGACAGGCGGGGAGCAGTACTTC. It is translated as CASSSRTGGEQYF.

CDR3 sequence: CASSLGDGGDTQYF. The CDR3 bases are TGCGCCAGCAGCTTGGGGGACGGGGGAGATACGCAGTATTTT. The genes are TRBV5-1 and TRBJ2-3, with D possibly TRBD2 on 6 matching bases. V lost 0 bases and J 5 bases, leaving 10 bases between the germline ends. Germline assignment: CDR1 SGHRS and CDR2 YFSETQ. The CDR3 is 14 amino acids.

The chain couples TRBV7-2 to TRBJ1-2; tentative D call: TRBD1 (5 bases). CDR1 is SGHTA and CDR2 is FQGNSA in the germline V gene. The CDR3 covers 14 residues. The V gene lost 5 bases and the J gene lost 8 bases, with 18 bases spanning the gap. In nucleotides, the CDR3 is TGTGCCAGCAGCACAAACTTACCAGGGATGGGCTACACCTTC. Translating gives CASSTNLPGMGYTF.

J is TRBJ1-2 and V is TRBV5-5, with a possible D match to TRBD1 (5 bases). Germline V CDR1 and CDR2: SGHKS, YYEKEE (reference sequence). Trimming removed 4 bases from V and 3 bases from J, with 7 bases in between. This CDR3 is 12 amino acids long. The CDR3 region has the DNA TGTGCCAGCAGCCCAGGGTACTATGGCTACACCTTC. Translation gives CASSPGYYGYTF.

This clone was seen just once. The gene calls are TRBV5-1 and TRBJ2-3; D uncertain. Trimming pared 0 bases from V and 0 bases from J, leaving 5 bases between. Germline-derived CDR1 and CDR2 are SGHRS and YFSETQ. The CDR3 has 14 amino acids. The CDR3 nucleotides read TGCGCCAGCAGCTTGGACTCTAGCACAGATACGCAGTATTTT. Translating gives CASSLDSSTDTQYF.

The CDR3 coding sequence is TGTGCCAGCAGTGAAATACTAGGAGCCGAGCAGTACTTC. Translation: CASSEILGAEQYF. This chain links TRBV2 with TRBJ2-7; D is perhaps TRBD2 (5 bases). CDR3 length: 13 residues. Germline V gives CDR1 SNHLY, CDR2 FYNNEI. Trimming pared 2 bases from V and 6 bases from J, leaving 11 bases between.

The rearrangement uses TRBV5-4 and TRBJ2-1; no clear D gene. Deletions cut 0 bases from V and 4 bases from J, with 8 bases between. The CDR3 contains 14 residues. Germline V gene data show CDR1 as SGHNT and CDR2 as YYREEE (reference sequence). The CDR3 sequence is CASSLAGWYNEQFF. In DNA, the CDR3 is TGTGCCAGCAGCTTGGCCGGTTGGTACAATGAGCAGTTCTTC.

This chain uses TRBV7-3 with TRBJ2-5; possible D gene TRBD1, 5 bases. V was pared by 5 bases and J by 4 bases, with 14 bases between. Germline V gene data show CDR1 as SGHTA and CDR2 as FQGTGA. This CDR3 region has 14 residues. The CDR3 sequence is CASSPGPGIETQYF. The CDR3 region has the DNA TGTGCCAGCAGCCCTGGGCCAGGGATAGAGACCCAGTACTTC.

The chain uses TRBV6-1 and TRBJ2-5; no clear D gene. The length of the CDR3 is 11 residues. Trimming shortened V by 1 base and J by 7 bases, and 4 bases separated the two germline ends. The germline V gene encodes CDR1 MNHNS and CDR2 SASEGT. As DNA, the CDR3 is TGTGCCAGCAGTGAAGGGAGGACCCAGTACTTC. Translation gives CASSEGRTQYF.

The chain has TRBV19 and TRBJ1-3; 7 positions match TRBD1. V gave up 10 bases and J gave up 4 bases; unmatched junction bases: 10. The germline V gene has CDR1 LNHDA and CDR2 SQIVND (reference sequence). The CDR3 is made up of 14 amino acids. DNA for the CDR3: TGTGCCACCGCTCTCACAGGGGTCGGAAACACCATATATTTT. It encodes CATALTGVGNTIYF.

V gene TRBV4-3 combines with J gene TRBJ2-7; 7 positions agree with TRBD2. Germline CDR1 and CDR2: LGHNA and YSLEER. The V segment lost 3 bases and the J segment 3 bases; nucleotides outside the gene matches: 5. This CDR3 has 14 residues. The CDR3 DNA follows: TGCGCCAGCAGCCAGGTACGGGGGGACTACGAGCAGTACTTC. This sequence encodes CASSQVRGDYEQYF.

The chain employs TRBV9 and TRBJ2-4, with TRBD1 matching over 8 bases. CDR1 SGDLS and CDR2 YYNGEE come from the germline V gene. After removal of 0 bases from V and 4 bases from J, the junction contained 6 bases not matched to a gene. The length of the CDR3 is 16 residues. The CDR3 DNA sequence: TGTGCCAGCAGCGTAGAGCCAGGGGGCCAGAAAAACATTCAGTACTTC. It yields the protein CASSVEPGGQKNIQYF.

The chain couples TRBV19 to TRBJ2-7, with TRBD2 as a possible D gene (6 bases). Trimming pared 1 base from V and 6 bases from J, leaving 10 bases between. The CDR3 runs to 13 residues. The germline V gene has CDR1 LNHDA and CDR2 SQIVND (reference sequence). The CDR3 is CASSIAGVREQYF. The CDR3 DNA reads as TGTGCCAGTAGTATAGCGGGAGTCCGCGAGCAGTACTTC.

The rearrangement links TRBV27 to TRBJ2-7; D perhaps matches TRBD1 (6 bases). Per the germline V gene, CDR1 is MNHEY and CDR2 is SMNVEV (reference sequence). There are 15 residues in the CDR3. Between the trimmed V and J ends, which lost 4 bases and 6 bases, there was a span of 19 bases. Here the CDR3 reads CASSSPQGQFSEQYF. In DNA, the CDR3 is TGTGCCAGCAGTTCCCCACAGGGTCAGTTCTCCGAGCAGTACTTC.

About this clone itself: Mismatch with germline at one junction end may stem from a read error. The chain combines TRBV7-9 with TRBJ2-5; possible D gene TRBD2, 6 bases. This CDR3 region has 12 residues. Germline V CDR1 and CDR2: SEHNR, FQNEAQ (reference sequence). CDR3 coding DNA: TGTTCCAGCAGCTTAGCGCGGGATCAGTCTTACTTC. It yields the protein CSSSLARDQSYF.

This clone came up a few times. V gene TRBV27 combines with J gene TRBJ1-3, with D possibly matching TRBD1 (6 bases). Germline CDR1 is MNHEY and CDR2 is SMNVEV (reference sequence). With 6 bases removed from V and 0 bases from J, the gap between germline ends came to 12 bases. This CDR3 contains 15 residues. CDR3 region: CASSSDRSSGNTIYF. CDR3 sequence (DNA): TGTGCCAGCAGCTCAGACAGGAGCTCTGGAAACACCATATATTTT.

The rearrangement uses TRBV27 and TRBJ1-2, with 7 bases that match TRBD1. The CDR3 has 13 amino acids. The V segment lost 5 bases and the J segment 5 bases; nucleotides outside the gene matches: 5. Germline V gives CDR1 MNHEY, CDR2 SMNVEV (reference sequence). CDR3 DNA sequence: TGTGCCAGCAGTCCGCGACAGGGTTATGGCTACACCTTC. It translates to CASSPRQGYGYTF.

Here the CDR3 DNA reads TGTGCCAGCAGCTTGGACATCTCATACGAGCAGTACTTC. It translates to CASSLDISYEQYF. V is TRBV5-6 and J is TRBJ2-7; D call uncertain. Trimming cost V 0 bases and J 4 bases, with 8 bases left between them. The CDR3 has 13 residues. CDR1 is SGHDT, CDR2 YYEEEE, per germline.

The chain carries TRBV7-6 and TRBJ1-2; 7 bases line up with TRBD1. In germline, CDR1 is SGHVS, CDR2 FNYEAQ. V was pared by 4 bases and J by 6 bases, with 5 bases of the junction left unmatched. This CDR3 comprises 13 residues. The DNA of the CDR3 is TGTGCCAGCAGCTCCGGACAGGTCCATGGCTACACCTTC. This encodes CASSSGQVHGYTF.

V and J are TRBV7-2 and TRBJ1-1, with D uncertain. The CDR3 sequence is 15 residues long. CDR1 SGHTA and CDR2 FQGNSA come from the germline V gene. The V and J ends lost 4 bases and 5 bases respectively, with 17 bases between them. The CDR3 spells CASSSPVAGPTEAFF. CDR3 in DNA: TGTGCCAGCAGCTCCCCAGTCGCAGGCCCAACTGAAGCTTTCTTT.

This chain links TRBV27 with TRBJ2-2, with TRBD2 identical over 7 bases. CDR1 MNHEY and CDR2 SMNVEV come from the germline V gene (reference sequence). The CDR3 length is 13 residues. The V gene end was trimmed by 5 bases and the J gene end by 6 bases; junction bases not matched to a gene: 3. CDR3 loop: CASSGRGAGELFF. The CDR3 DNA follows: TGTGCCAGCAGTGGTCGGGGGGCCGGGGAGCTGTTTTTT.